The present T cell receptor beta chain was sequenced within a study of blood T cells in healthy people across ages. Germline V gives CDR1 MNHNY, CDR2 SVGAGI (reference sequence). The CDR3 is 14 residues long. The ends lost 2 bases at V and 2 bases at J; junction bases unmatched: 3. RNA extraction gave at least 5 micrograms of total RNA per sample. This clonotype was counted ten times or more. The second PCR ran roughly 7 to 12 cycles with a sample-barcoded 5' primer and J-beta primers. TCRdb used MiXCR to reprocess the 5' RACE reads, holding one entry per CDR3 protein. Of approximately 1,700,000 distinct CDR3 sequences listed, around 40% were seen once; the top ten hold roughly 23%.

Specimen: blood. This chain links TRBV6-6 with TRBJ2-7, with 7 bases lining up with TRBD2. The receptor's source is a human donor in good health. CDR3 sequence: CASSYASGAYEQYF. The CDR3 DNA reads TGTGCCAGCAGTTACGCTAGCGGAGCCTACGAGCAGTACTTC.